This is a list of T cell receptor beta chains from one sample in a study of T cell responses to AZD1222 COVID-19 vaccine. Measured with immunoSEQ multiplex PCR; TCRdb has only the in-frame clones, and not every one. The table has more than 100,000 clones, about 87% seen once; the top ten hold 4.5% to 6%. The sequenced sample was peripheral blood, obtained on day 0 of AZD1222 vaccination. Receptors were obtained from an adult in good health. The CDR3 runs from the conserved cysteine through the conserved F or W. A D gene is named only where the DNA matches it firmly. Where a row states a size, it is once, few, many or the class of an expanded clone; other rows omit it.

d_gene	len	v_gene	j_gene	abundance	CDR3nt	CDR3aa
TRBD1	15	TRBV15	TRBJ1-2	.	TGTGCCACCAGCAGAGGGGTACAGGGGAACTATGGCTACACCTTC	CATSRGVQGNYGYTF
.	14	TRBV7-7	TRBJ2-5	.	TGTGCCAGCAGCCCAACCGGGACACAAGAGACCCAGTACTTC	CASSPTGTQETQYF
.	14	TRBV6-2/TRBV6-3	TRBJ1-1	.	TGTGCCAGCAGTTATATACAGAGAAACACTGAAGCTTTCTTT	CASSYIQRNTEAFF
TRBD1	14	TRBV2	TRBJ1-1	.	TGTGCCAGCAATCAGGACAGGTCGAACACTGAAGCTTTCTTT	CASNQDRSNTEAFF
TRBD2	15	TRBV7-6	TRBJ2-1	.	TGTGCCAGCAGCCGAAGCGGGGGGTTCTACAATGAGCAGTTCTTC	CASSRSGGFYNEQFF
TRBD1	15	TRBV5-6	TRBJ1-3	few	TGTGCCAGCAGCTCGGGACAGTACTCTGGAAACACCATATATTTT	CASSSGQYSGNTIYF
.	17	TRBV5-8	TRBJ1-5	.	TGTGCCAGCAGCTTGGAGCTTCTCCGCTATAGCAATCAGCCCCAGCATTTT	CASSLELLRYSNQPQHF
.	14	TRBV5-1	TRBJ1-1	once	TGCGCCAGCAGCTTGGGTGGGTCGGGAACTGAAGCTTTCTTT	CASSLGGSGTEAFF
TRBD1	15	TRBV7-9	TRBJ1-4	.	TGTGCCAGCAGCAGGGACAGGGGGGAAGGTGAAAAACTGTTTTTT	CASSRDRGEGEKLFF
TRBD1	15	TRBV29-1	TRBJ2-1	.	TGCAGCGTGCTACCCGGACAGGGGGAATTGAATGAGCAGTTCTTC	CSVLPGQGELNEQFF
TRBD2	16	TRBV7-9	TRBJ2-3	.	TGTGCCAGCAGCTTACTTCCTAGCGGTAGCACAGATACGCAGTATTTT	CASSLLPSGSTDTQYF
TRBD1	14	TRBV7-6	TRBJ2-5	.	TGTGCCAGCAGCTTGGGACAGTACCAAGAGACCCAGTACTTC	CASSLGQYQETQYF
.	14	TRBV19	TRBJ2-7	.	TGTGCCAGTACTCGGGACCCAACCGGCTACGAGCAGTACTTC	CASTRDPTGYEQYF
.	16	TRBV6-9	TRBJ2-7	.	TGTGCCAGCACTTATCCACCGCAGGGGGGTCCCTACGAGCAGTACTTC	CASTYPPQGGPYEQYF
.	15	TRBV15	TRBJ1-3	.	TGTGCCACCAGCAGAGATGGCAGCTCTGGAAACACCATATATTTT	CATSRDGSSGNTIYF
TRBD1	14	TRBV18	TRBJ2-3	.	TGTGCCAGCTCACCCGGGACAGACACATATACGCAGTATTTT	CASSPGTDTYTQYF
.	15	TRBV6-4	TRBJ1-5	.	TGTGCCAGCACTGGGACACTATCCAGCGGACAGCCCCAGCATTTT	CASTGTLSSGQPQHF
TRBD2	17	TRBV7-3	TRBJ2-2	.	TGTGCCAGCAGCTTAACTAGCGGGGGGAGTTACACCGGGGAGCTGTTTTTT	CASSLTSGGSYTGELFF
TRBD2	16	TRBV18	TRBJ2-1	.	TGTGCCAGCTCACCCTCGGGGTTTGCGGGGGGTTTTGAGCAGTTCTTC	CASSPSGFAGGFEQFF
TRBD2	16	TRBV9	TRBJ2-3	.	TGTGCCAGCAGCGGGCCCGGGGGGGCAGGCACAGATACGCAGTATTTT	CASSGPGGAGTDTQYF
.	13	TRBV29-1	TRBJ1-2	.	TGCAGCGTTGAGTCAGTCGACCTCTATGGCTACACCTTC	CSVESVDLYGYTF
TRBD1	17	TRBV4-1	TRBJ1-4	.	TGCGCCAGCAGCCAACCGGGACAGGGTGCGACTAATGAAAAACTGTTTTTT	CASSQPGQGATNEKLFF
TRBD2	17	TRBV15	TRBJ2-1	.	TGTGCCACCAGCAGACCCCCGACTAGCGGGGGGGGTAATGAGCAGTTCTTC	CATSRPPTSGGGNEQFF
.	15	TRBV6-2/TRBV6-3	TRBJ1-5	.	TGTGCCAGCAGTTACGGAGGGCCCCTCGGGCAGCCCCAGCATTTT	CASSYGGPLGQPQHF
.	13	TRBV14	TRBJ1-2	.	TGTGCCAGCAGCCAAGGTTGGAGCTATGGCTACACCTTC	CASSQGWSYGYTF
TRBD1	13	TRBV13	TRBJ2-5	.	TGTGCCAGCGCAAGGACAGGGCAAGAGACCCAGTACTTC	CASARTGQETQYF
TRBD2	14	TRBV6-1	TRBJ2-3	.	TGTGCCAGCAGTGAACTAGCGGGGCCAGATACGCAGTATTTT	CASSELAGPDTQYF
.	17	TRBV10-3	TRBJ2-1	few	TGTGCCATCAGTGTATTTGGGGTCTCCTCCTCCTACAATGAGCAGTTCTTC	CAISVFGVSSSYNEQFF